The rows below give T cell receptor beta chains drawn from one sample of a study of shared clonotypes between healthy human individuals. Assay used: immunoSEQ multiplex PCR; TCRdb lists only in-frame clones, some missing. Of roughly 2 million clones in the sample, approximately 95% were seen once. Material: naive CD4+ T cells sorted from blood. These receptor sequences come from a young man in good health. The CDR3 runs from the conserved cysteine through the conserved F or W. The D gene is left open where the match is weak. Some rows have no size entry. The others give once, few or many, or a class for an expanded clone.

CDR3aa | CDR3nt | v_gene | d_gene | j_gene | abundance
CASSATGSRETQYF | TGTGCCAGCAGTGCGACAGGGTCCCGAGAGACCCAGTACTTC | TRBV6-1 | TRBD1 | TRBJ2-5 | -
CATIESGGTGWNEQFF | TGTGCCACCATCGAATCAGGCGGGACAGGGTGGAATGAGCAGTTCTTC | TRBV15 | TRBD1 | TRBJ2-1 | -
CASSYRDREGTDTQYF | TGTGCCAGCAGTTACAGGGACAGGGAAGGGACAGATACGCAGTATTTT | TRBV6-5 | TRBD1 | TRBJ2-3 | -
CASSSSRQETQYF | TGTGCCAGCAGTTCTAGCAGGCAAGAGACCCAGTACTTC | TRBV7-2 | - | TRBJ2-5 | -
CASSASAGVLTDTQYF | TGTGCCAGCAGCGCGTCGGCTGGGGTCCTCACAGATACGCAGTATTTT | TRBV7-9 | - | TRBJ2-3 | -
CASSLGSPAARSYNEQFF | TGTGCCAGCAGCTTAGGAAGTCCAGCGGCACGATCCTACAATGAGCAGTTCTTC | TRBV7-2 | - | TRBJ2-1 | -
CASSLTAPSSETQYF | TGTGCCAGCAGTTTGACAGCACCGTCATCGGAGACCCAGTACTTC | TRBV28 | - | TRBJ2-5 | -
CASSLVVGLVQETQYF | TGTGCCAGCAGCTTGGTAGTGGGACTAGTACAAGAGACCCAGTACTTC | TRBV5-6 | TRBD2 | TRBJ2-5 | -
CASSLGRGGEQYF | TGTGCCAGCAGCTTAGGCAGGGGGGGCGAGCAGTACTTC | TRBV7-8 | - | TRBJ2-7 | -
CASSPGGVNYGYTF | TGCGCCAGCAGCCCCGGGGGGGTAAACTATGGCTACACCTTC | TRBV4-1 | - | TRBJ1-2 | -
CASSPLRPKGGTPNYGYTF | TGTGCCAGCAGCCCTCTAAGACCTAAAGGGGGTACTCCTAACTATGGCTACACCTTC | TRBV7-2 | - | TRBJ1-2 | few
CAINQGDNSPLHF | TGTGCCATCAACCAGGGGGATAATTCACCCCTCCACTTT | TRBV10-3 | TRBD1 | TRBJ1-6 | -
CASSGDSPYNEQFF | TGTGCCAGCAGTGGAGACAGTCCGTACAATGAGCAGTTCTTC | TRBV6-1 | - | TRBJ2-1 | -
CASSFRGGTNEKLFF | TGTGCCAGCAGCTTTAGGGGGGGAACTAATGAAAAACTGTTTTTT | TRBV11-2 | - | TRBJ1-4 | -
CSVWTANYGYTF | TGCAGCGTCTGGACAGCTAACTATGGCTACACCTTC | TRBV29-1 | - | TRBJ1-2 | -
CASSPGFQGAGQPQHF | TGTGCCAGCAGCCCAGGGTTCCAGGGGGCAGGGCAGCCCCAGCATTTT | TRBV7-8 | TRBD1 | TRBJ1-5 | -
CASSQHPRGGQGGYEQYF | TGCGCCAGCAGCCAACACCCAAGAGGAGGGCAGGGTGGCTACGAGCAGTACTTC | TRBV4-1 | - | TRBJ2-7 | -
CASSEEGLGNQPQHF | TGTGCCAGCAGTGAGGAGGGCCTGGGAAATCAGCCCCAGCATTTT | TRBV2 | - | TRBJ1-5 | -
CAISARDSSNQPQHF | TGTGCCATCAGTGCCCGGGACAGTAGCAATCAGCCCCAGCATTTT | TRBV10-3 | TRBD1 | TRBJ1-5 | -
CATHRDSPNSPLHF | TGTGCCACACACCGGGACAGTCCTAATTCACCCCTCCACTTT | TRBV2 | TRBD1 | TRBJ1-6 | -
CASSLVIGLAGIYEQYF | TGTGCCAGCAGCTTAGTAATCGGTCTAGCGGGAATCTACGAGCAGTACTTC | TRBV11-2 | TRBD2 | TRBJ2-7 | -
CASSQLRPQSTGELFF | TGTGCCAGCAGCCAACTCCGGCCCCAGAGCACCGGGGAGCTGTTTTTT | TRBV14 | - | TRBJ2-2 | -
CASSEYSTYEQYF | TGCGCCAGCAGTGAGTACAGCACCTACGAGCAGTACTTC | TRBV10-2 | - | TRBJ2-7 | -
CASSLWRLAEHTGELFF | TGTGCCAGCAGCTTATGGAGACTAGCGGAGCACACCGGGGAGCTGTTTTTT | TRBV11-2 | TRBD2 | TRBJ2-2 | -
CASSLYRGNYGYTF | TGTGCCAGCAGTTTATACAGGGGTAACTATGGCTACACCTTC | TRBV28 | TRBD1 | TRBJ1-2 | -
CAWSTGSKGGELFF | TGTGCCTGGAGTACAGGGAGCAAGGGCGGGGAGCTGTTTTTT | TRBV30 | - | TRBJ2-2 | once
CASSESHANIQPQHF | TGCGCCAGCAGTGAGTCTCATGCGAACATACAGCCCCAGCATTTT | TRBV10-2 | - | TRBJ1-5 | -
CASSAGLAGVNTGELFF | TGCGCCAGCAGCGCTGGACTAGCGGGAGTTAACACCGGGGAGCTGTTTTTT | TRBV4-1 | TRBD2 | TRBJ2-2 | -
CASSSGGRSYEQYF | TGTGCCAGCAGTTCAGGGGGCCGCTCCTACGAGCAGTACTTC | TRBV28 | TRBD1 | TRBJ2-7 | -
CASSSGIQETQYF | TGTGCCAGCAGTTCAGGGATCCAAGAGACCCAGTACTTC | TRBV28 | - | TRBJ2-5 | -
CASSLNGGYQETQYF | TGTGCCAGCAGCCTAAACGGGGGGTACCAAGAGACCCAGTACTTC | TRBV7-2 | TRBD2 | TRBJ2-5 | -
CASSQDGGLNQPQHF | TGCGCCAGCAGCCAAGATGGGGGGCTCAATCAGCCCCAGCATTTT | TRBV4-3 | - | TRBJ1-5 | -
CASSLGGRQPQHF | TGCGCCAGCAGTTTGGGGGGTCGACAGCCCCAGCATTTT | TRBV10-2 | - | TRBJ1-5 | -
CASSLSEETQYF | TGCGCCAGCAGCCTGTCGGAAGAGACCCAGTACTTC | TRBV5-1 | - | TRBJ2-5 | -
CASSDQQGQGYGYTF | TGTGCCAGCAGCGATCAACAGGGTCAGGGCTATGGCTACACCTTC | TRBV11-2 | - | TRBJ1-2 | -